This TCR beta chain was identified in a study of technical replicates of blood from several donors. The data were produced by immunoSEQ multiplex PCR, yet TCRdb's version contains in-frame clones alone and is incomplete. The repertoire has 70,000 to 80,000 clones, 92% of them found once; the top ten carry 0.42%. The receptor was isolated from a human donor in good health. The sample was T cells isolated from PBMCs.

The CDR3 DNA reads TGTGCCTGGACGGAGGACCCCTACGAGCAGTACTTC. Protein product: CAWTEDPYEQYF. V is TRBV30 and J is TRBJ2-7; TRBD2 is a possible D gene (5 bases). V lost 4 bases, J lost 2 bases, and 9 bases lay in between. CDR1 is GTSNPN and CDR2 is SVGIG in the germline V gene (reference sequence). The CDR3 is 12 amino acids.